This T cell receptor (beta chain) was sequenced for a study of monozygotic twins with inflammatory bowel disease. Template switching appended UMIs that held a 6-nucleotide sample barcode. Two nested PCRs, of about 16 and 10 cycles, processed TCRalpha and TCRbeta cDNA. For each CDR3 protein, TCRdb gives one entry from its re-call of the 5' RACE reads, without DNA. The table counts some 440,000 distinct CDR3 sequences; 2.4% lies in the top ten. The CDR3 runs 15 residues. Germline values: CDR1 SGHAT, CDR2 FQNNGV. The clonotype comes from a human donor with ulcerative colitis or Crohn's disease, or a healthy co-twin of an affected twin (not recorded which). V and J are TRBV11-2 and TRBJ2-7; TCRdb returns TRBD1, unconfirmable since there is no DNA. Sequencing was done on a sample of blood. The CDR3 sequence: CASSIGPGVIYEQYF.